The rows below give T cell receptor beta chains drawn from one sample of a study of cytomegalovirus exposure and HLA in healthy donors. Sequencing was performed with immunoSEQ multiplex PCR; in TCRdb, only in-frame clones are kept and a portion is missing. The data show approximately 220,000 clones, around four fifths seen once. Sequenced: PBMCs. The source is a boy aged 2 to 9 in good health and CMV-seronegative. Both conserved end residues are part of each CDR3. D genes are given only for firm matches. Not all rows give a size; the values are once, few, many and, for expanded clones, a class.

TGTGCCAGCAGTTATGGTACTAGAAGTGGGGAGACCCAGTACTTC CASSYGTRSGETQYF . TRBV6-5 . 15 TRBJ2-5
TGTGCCAGTAGTATCGGGGGGGGAGTGTACCAAGAGACCCAGTACTTC CASSIGGGVYQETQYF TRBD2 TRBV19 . 16 TRBJ2-5
TGTGCCAGCACTAGCGTTGTTGATACGCAGTATTTT CASTSVVDTQYF . TRBV6-1 . 12 TRBJ2-3
TGCGCCAGCAGCTTGGCCAGGGGAGAGACTGAAGCTTTCTTT CASSLARGETEAFF . TRBV5-1 . 14 TRBJ1-1
TGTGCCGCACACCTAGGGACAGGGAGGGCCTACGAGCAGTACTTC CAAHLGTGRAYEQYF TRBD1 TRBV25-1 once 15 TRBJ2-7
TGTGCCAGCAGTCCCCTAGCGGGGGACACCGGGGAGCTGTTTTTT CASSPLAGDTGELFF TRBD2 TRBV6-4 . 15 TRBJ2-2
TGCGCCAGCAGCCAAGGTGGACTAGCGGGGGGGGGCACAGATACGCAGTATTTT CASSQGGLAGGGTDTQYF TRBD2 TRBV4-1 . 18 TRBJ2-3
TGCGCCAGCAGCTTGGCCCAGTATATCCGGGACGAGCAGTACTTC CASSLAQYIRDEQYF . TRBV5-1 once 15 TRBJ2-7
TGTGCCAGCAGCCAAGACCGGGGGAGGCACTACAATGAGCAGTTCTTC CASSQDRGRHYNEQFF . TRBV4-2 . 16 TRBJ2-1
TGTGCCAGCAGCTTAAGCGGGACTAGCGGGGCGAGCACAGATACGCAGTATTTT CASSLSGTSGASTDTQYF TRBD2 TRBV13 . 18 TRBJ2-3